This TCR beta chain was captured by sequencing in a study of blood T cells in healthy people across ages. A J-beta primer mix and a sample-barcoded 5' primer were used in a second PCR of about 7 to 12 cycles. A template-switch adaptor that had 12 random nucleotides put a tag on each cDNA molecule. MiXCR, applied by TCRdb to the 5' RACE reads, yields one record per CDR3 protein. Among some 710,000 distinct CDR3 sequences, 20% to 25% were seen once, and the ten largest hold roughly 22%. In terms of origin and age, donors were healthy Caucasian individuals from Russia aged roughly 6 to 100. Trimming cost V 4 bases and J 5 bases, with 14 bases left between them. The CDR3 is 15 residues long. The germline V gene has CDR1 SGHDN and CDR2 FVKESK. Whole-study results and caveats: Relative to aged donors, long-lived donors carried more naive CD4+ cells and displayed higher diversity.

Of note for this clonotype: What it recognizes is unknown.

The sequencing input was blood. The source is a man between 70 and 80 years old in good health. The rearrangement joins TRBV14 to TRBJ2-2, with a tentative D call TRBD1 (5 bases). CDR3 sequence: CASSRRAYGTGELFF. The DNA of the CDR3 is TGTGCCAGCAGCCGCAGGGCTTACGGGACCGGGGAGCTGTTTTTT.